This T cell receptor beta chain was documented in a study of patients and donors after allogeneic stem cell transplantation (dated by TCRdb to 2018 to 2021). With respect to this clonotype: It has no known antigen specificity. No base quality information exists; no much larger clone differs at one position.

Library method: RT-PCR. This sample was sequenced with a NextSeq 550. The raw public reads went through TCRdb reprocessing: fastp at Q25, MiXCR clone calling, in-frame beta chains kept. Rows matching on CDR3 protein sequence are summarized as one entry with the most common DNA and genes. A total of some 960,000 distinct CDR3 sequences appear in this sample, roughly 18% of them only once. The ten biggest clones cover around 5.5% of the sample. The clonotype was recovered from a human donor who was either an allogeneic HSCT recipient or a stem cell or donor lymphocyte infusion donor (not recorded which). It is not recorded whose cells these are; they may come from a transplant donor. Sequencing was carried out using blood, either unsorted or a sorted T cell fraction (not recorded which).

The DNA is as follows: TGTGCCAGCAGTGAAGCTCCGGGACAGGGTCTCAAGGGCTACACCTTC. This encodes CASSEAPGQGLKGYTF. In this chain, TRBV6-1 is recombined with TRBJ1-2, with 9 middle bases fitting TRBD1. From the cysteine up to the phenylalanine, the CDR3 has a length of 16 residues. Only CDR3 DNA is held: 48 bases, read in frame from base 1. CDR1 and CDR2 (MNHNS, SASEGT) derive from the germline V gene. V has 0 bases trimmed and J has 8 bases trimmed; junction bases matching no gene number 10.